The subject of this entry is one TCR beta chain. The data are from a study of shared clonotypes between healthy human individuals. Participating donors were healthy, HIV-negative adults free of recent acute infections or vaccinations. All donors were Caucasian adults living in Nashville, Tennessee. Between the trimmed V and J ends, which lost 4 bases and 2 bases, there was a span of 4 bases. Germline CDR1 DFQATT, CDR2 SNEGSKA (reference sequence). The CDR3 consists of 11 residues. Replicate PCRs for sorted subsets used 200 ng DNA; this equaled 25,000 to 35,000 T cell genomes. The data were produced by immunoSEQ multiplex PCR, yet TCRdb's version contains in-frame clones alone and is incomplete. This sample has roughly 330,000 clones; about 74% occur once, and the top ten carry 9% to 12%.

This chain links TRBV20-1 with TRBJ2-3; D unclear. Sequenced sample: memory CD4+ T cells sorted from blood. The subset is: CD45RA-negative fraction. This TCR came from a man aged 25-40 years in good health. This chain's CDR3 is CSAIVTDTQYF. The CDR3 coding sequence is TGCAGTGCTATCGTCACAGATACGCAGTATTTT.